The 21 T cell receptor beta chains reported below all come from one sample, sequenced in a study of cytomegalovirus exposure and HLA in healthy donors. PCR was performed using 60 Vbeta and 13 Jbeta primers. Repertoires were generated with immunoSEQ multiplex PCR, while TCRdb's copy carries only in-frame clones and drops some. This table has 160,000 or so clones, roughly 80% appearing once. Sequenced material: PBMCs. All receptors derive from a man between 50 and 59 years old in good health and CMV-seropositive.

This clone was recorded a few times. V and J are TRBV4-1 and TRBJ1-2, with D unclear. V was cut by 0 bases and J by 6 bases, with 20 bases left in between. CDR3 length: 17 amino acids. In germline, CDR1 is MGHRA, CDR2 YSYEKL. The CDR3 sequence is CASSQDFRPAAINGYTF. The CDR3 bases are TGCGCCAGCAGCCAAGATTTTAGGCCCGCGGCGATAAATGGCTACACCTTC.

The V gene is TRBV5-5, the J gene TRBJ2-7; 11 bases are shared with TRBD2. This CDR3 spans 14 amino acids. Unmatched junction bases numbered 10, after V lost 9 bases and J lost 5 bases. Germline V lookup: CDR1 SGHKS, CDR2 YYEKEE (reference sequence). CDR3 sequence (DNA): TGTGCCACCTGCACGACTAGCGGGGCCGACGAGCAGTACTTC. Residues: CATCTTSGADEQYF.

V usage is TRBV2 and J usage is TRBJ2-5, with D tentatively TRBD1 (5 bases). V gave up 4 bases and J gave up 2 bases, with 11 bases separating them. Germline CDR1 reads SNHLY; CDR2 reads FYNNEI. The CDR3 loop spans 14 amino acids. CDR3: CASSAQTEQETQYF. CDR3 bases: TGTGCCAGCAGTGCACAGACAGAACAAGAGACCCAGTACTTC.

CDR3 bases: TGTGCCAGCTCATCTGGAGTCGGTTCACCCCTCCACTTT. It codes for CASSSGVGSPLHF. The rearrangement links TRBV18 to TRBJ1-6, with D unresolved. This CDR3 contains 13 residues. V was cut by 5 bases and J by 9 bases, with 11 bases left in between. The germline V gene has CDR1 KGHSH and CDR2 LQKENI.

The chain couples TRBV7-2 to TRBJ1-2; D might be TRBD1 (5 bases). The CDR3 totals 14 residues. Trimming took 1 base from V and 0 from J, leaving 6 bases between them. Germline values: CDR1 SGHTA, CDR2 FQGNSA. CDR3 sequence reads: CASSLGGANYGYTF. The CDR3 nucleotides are TGTGCCAGCAGCTTAGGGGGGGCTAACTATGGCTACACCTTC.

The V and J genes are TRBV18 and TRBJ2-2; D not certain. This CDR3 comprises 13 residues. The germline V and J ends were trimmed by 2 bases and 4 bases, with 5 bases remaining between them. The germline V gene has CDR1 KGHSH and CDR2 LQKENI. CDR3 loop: CASSPGLTGELFF. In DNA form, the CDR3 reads TGTGCCAGCTCACCAGGGCTCACCGGGGAGCTGTTTTTT.

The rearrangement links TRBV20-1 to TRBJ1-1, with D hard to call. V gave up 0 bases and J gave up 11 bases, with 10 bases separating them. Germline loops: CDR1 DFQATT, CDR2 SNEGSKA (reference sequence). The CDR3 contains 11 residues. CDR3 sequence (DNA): TGCAGTGCTAGAGATCCCAGCGGCGCTTTCTTT. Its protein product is CSARDPSGAFF.

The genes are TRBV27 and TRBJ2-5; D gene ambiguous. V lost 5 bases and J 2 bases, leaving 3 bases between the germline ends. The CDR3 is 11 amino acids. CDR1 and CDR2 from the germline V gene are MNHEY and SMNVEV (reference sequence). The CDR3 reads CASSTQETQYF. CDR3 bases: TGTGCCAGCAGTACACAAGAGACCCAGTACTTC.

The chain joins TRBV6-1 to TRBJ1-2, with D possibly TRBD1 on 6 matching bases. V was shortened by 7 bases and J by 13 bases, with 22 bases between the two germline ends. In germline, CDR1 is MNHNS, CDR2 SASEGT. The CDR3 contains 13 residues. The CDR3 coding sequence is TGTGCCAGCACAAGGGACAAGGTCCCACAGGGCACCTTC. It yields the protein CASTRDKVPQGTF.

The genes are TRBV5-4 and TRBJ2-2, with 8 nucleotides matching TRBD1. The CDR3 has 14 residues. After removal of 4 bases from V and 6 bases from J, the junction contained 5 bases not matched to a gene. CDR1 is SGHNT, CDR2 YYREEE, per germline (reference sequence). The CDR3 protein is CASSGRQGSGELFF. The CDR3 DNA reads TGTGCCAGCAGCGGCCGACAGGGGTCCGGGGAGCTGTTTTTT.

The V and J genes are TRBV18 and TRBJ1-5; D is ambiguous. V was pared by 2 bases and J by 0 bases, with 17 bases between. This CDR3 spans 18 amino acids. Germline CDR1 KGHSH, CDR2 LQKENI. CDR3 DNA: TGTGCCAGCTCACCAGGAGGCGGACGGATCTATAGCAATCAGCCCCAGCATTTT. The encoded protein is CASSPGGGRIYSNQPQHF. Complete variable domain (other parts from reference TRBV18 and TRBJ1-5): NAGVMQNPRHLVRRRGQEARLRCSPMKGHSHVYWYRQLPEEGLKFMVYLQKENIIDESGMPKERFSAEFPKEGPSILRIQQVVRGDSAAYFCASSPGGGRIYSNQPQHFGDGTRLSIL.

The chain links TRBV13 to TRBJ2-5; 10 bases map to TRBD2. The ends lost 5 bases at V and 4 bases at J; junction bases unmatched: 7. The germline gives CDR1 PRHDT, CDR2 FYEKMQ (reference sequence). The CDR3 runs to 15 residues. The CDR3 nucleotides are TGTGCCAGCAGCCGTAGCGGGGGGACGCGAGAGACCCAGTACTTC. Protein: CASSRSGGTRETQYF.

CDR3 amino acids: CASSLQERVSYNEQFF. DNA of the CDR3: TGTGCCAGCAGCTTACAAGAGCGGGTATCCTACAATGAGCAGTTCTTC. The chain carries TRBV7-3 and TRBJ2-1, with a possible D match to TRBD2 (6 bases). V was cut by 2 bases and J by 1 base, with 12 bases left in between. Germline CDR1 reads SGHTA; CDR2 reads FQGTGA. The CDR3 loop spans 16 amino acids.

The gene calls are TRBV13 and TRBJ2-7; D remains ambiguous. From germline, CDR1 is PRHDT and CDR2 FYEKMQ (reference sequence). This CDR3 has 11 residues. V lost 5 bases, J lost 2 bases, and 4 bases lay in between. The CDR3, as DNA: TGTGCCAGCAGCACTCCCTACGAGCAGTACTTC. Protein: CASSTPYEQYF.

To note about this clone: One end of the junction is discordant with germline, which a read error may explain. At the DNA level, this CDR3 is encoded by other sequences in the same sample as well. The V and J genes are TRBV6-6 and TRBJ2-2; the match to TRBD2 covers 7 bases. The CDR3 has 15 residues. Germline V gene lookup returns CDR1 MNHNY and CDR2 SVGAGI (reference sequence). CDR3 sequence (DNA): TGTGCCAGCAGCCCCGGGACTACGAACACCGGGGAACTGTTTTTT. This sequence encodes CASSPGTTNTGELFF.

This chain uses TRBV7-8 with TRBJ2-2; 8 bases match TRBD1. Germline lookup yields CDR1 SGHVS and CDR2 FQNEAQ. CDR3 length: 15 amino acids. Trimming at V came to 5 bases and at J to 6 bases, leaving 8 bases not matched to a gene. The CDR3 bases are TGTGCCAGCAGCCCTGAGACAGGGGAATCCGGGGAGCTGTTTTTT. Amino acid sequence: CASSPETGESGELFF. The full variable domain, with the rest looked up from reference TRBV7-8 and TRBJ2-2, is GAGVSQSPRYKVAKRGQDVALRCDPISGHVSLFWYQQALGQGPEFLTYFQNEAQLDKSGLPSDRFFAERPEGSVSTLKIQRTQQEDSAVYLCASSPETGESGELFFGEGSRLTVL.

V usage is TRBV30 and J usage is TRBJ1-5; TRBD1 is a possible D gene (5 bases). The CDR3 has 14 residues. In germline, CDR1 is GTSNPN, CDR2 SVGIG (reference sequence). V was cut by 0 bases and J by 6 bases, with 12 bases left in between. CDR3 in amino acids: CAWSVRGVRQPQHF. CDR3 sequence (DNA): TGTGCCTGGAGTGTACGGGGGGTCCGTCAGCCCCAGCATTTT.

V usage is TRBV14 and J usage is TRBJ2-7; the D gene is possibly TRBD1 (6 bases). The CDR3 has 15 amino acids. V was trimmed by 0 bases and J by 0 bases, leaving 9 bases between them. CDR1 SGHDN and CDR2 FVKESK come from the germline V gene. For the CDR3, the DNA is TGTGCCAGCAGCCAAGATACAGGGACCTCCTACGAGCAGTACTTC. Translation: CASSQDTGTSYEQYF.

CDR3 amino acids: CASSLFTKRSYNEQFF. For the CDR3, the DNA is TGTGCCAGCAGCTTATTCACAAAGCGGAGCTACAATGAGCAGTTCTTC. The chain employs TRBV7-2 and TRBJ2-1; TRBD2 might be the D (5 bases). The CDR3 runs to 16 residues. Looked up from germline, CDR1 is SGHTA and CDR2 is FQGNSA. Trimming took 2 bases from V and 3 from J, leaving 14 bases between them. The complete variable domain, with remaining parts taken from reference TRBV7-2 and TRBJ2-1, reads GAGVSQSPSNKVTEKGKDVELRCDPISGHTALYWYRQSLGQGLEFLIYFQGNSAPDKSGLPSDRFSAERTGGSVSTLTIQRTQQEDSAVYLCASSLFTKRSYNEQFFGPGTRLTVL.

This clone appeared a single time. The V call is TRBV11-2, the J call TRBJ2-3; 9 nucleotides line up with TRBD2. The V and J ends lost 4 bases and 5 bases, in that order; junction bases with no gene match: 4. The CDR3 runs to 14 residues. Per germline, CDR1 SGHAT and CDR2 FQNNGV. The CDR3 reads CASSWRGGIDTQYF. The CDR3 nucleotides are TGTGCCAGCAGCTGGCGGGGGGGGATAGATACGCAGTATTTT. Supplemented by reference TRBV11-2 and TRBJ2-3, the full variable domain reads EAGVAQSPRYKIIEKRQSVAFWCNPISGHATLYWYQQILGQGPKLLIQFQNNGVVDDSQLPKDRFSAERLKGVDSTLKIQPAKLEDSAVYLCASSWRGGIDTQYFGPGTRLTVL.

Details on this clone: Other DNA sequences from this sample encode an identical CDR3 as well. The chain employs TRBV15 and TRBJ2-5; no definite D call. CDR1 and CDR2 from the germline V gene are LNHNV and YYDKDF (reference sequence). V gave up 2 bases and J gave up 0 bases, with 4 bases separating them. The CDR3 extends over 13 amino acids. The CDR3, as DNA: TGTGCCACCAGCAGACAGTACCAAGAGACCCAGTACTTC. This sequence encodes CATSRQYQETQYF.